Listed below are T cell receptor beta chains from one sample, sequenced in a study of identical twins. Using its own MiXCR run on the 5' RACE reads, TCRdb lists one record per CDR3 protein. This sample carries roughly 260,000 distinct CDR3 sequences, roughly 13% of them seen once, and the ten largest clones take around 9%. Material: memory (CD45RO+) T cells sorted from blood. The receptors originated from a woman aged 18-35 years in good health. Each CDR3 is given with its conserved first and last residue. Fields, in order: CDR3 DNA, CDR3 protein, clone size, D gene, V gene, J gene. The D gene is left open where the match is weak. Rows give clone size only sometimes, using once, few, many, or a class for an expanded clone.

TGTGCCAGCAGACAGACTAGCAGGTCCTACGAGCAGTACTTC	CASRQTSRSYEQYF	NA	TRBD2	TRBV12-3/TRBV12-4	TRBJ2-7
TGCGCCAGCAGCTTGGACGGGACAGGGGGATCACCCCTCCACTTT	CASSLDGTGGSPLHF	NA	TRBD1	TRBV5-1	TRBJ1-6
TGCAGTGCGAGCGGACTAGCGGAGGGCTCCTACAATGAGCAGTTCTTC	CSASGLAEGSYNEQFF	many	TRBD2	TRBV20-1	TRBJ2-1
TGCAGCGTTGAAGTAGCGGGGGGGCCTCCCGGGGAGCTGTTTTTT	CSVEVAGGPPGELFF	NA	TRBD2	TRBV29-1	TRBJ2-2
TGTGCCAGCAGCTTCGGAGCTCGAGGGGGAGGGTACAATGAGCAGTTCTTC	CASSFGARGGGYNEQFF	NA	NA	TRBV7-9	TRBJ2-1
TGCAGCGTTGGCCTAGCTGGGGCTGAGCAGTTCTTC	CSVGLAGAEQFF	NA	NA	TRBV29-1	TRBJ2-1
TGCAGTGCTAGAACTAGCGGGAGTGGGACCCAGTACTTC	CSARTSGSGTQYF	NA	TRBD2	TRBV20-1	TRBJ2-5
TGTGCCAGCTCACCTTGGACAGGGGAGAACAATGAGCAGTTCTTC	CASSPWTGENNEQFF	NA	TRBD1	TRBV18	TRBJ2-1
TGCAGCGGAACTAGCAGCTATGAGCAGTTCTTC	CSGTSSYEQFF	NA	NA	TRBV29-1	TRBJ2-1
TGTGCCAGCAGCTTAATCCTGGAGGACGAAAAACTGTTTTTT	CASSLILEDEKLFF	few	NA	TRBV7-9	TRBJ1-4
TGTGCCAGTAGTATGGGACTTATGAACACTGAAGCTTTCTTT	CASSMGLMNTEAFF	few	NA	TRBV19	TRBJ1-1
TGTGCCAGCAGCTTAAGTATAAGCGGGAGGGCCTACAATGAGCAGTTCTTC	CASSLSISGRAYNEQFF	NA	TRBD2	TRBV7-8	TRBJ2-1
TGTGCCATCAGTACAGGGGGCTCGGGTAACACTGAAGCTTTCTTT	CAISTGGSGNTEAFF	few	TRBD1	TRBV10-3	TRBJ1-1
TGCGCCAGCAGCTTGGATGGGAGGGAGAACACTGAAGCTTTCTTT	CASSLDGRENTEAFF	few	NA	TRBV5-1	TRBJ1-1
TGCAGCGTTGATGTGCCGGGGACCTACGAGCAGTACTTC	CSVDVPGTYEQYF	few	NA	TRBV29-1	TRBJ2-7
TGTGCCAGCAGATATGTGAGTAGGCAGGCCATCTACTCCTACGAGCAGTACTTC	CASRYVSRQAIYSYEQYF	NA	NA	TRBV6-5	TRBJ2-7
TGCGCCAGCAGCCATACTAGCGGCTCGGCTAGAGAGCAGTTCTTC	CASSHTSGSAREQFF	NA	TRBD2	TRBV5-1	TRBJ2-1
TGCAGTGCCCCCCTCCCCGGACTGCTCACCGGGGAGCTGTTTTTT	CSAPLPGLLTGELFF	few	NA	TRBV20-1	TRBJ2-2
TGTGCCAGCAGTTCGGGCGCAGATACGCAGTATTTT	CASSSGADTQYF	few	NA	TRBV21-1	TRBJ2-3
TGTGCCAGCAGGACTCAGGGGGCCACTGAAGCTTTCTTT	CASRTQGATEAFF	many	TRBD1	TRBV3-1	TRBJ1-1
TGCGCCAGCAGCGAGAGACCCGGGACAGGGGGCGAGCAGTACTTC	CASSERPGTGGEQYF	NA	TRBD1	TRBV5-1	TRBJ2-7
TGCAGTGCTACCGGGCCCCTCTCCTACGAGCAGTACTTC	CSATGPLSYEQYF	NA	NA	TRBV20-1	TRBJ2-7
TGCAGTGGACACACAGATACGCAGTATTTT	CSGHTDTQYF	NA	NA	TRBV20-1	TRBJ2-3
TGCAGTGCTAGACCGGGCGGGAACAATGAGCAGTTCTTC	CSARPGGNNEQFF	few	NA	TRBV20-1	TRBJ2-1
TGTGCCAGCTCACCAGCCGAACCCCCCTATGGCTACACCTTC	CASSPAEPPYGYTF	few	NA	TRBV18	TRBJ1-2
TGTGCCAGCAGCGAGTCGGCCACACTGAACACTGAAGCTTTCTTT	CASSESATLNTEAFF	NA	NA	TRBV9	TRBJ1-1
TGCGCCAGCAGACCGGGACTTCTCTACCCCTACGAGCAGTACTTC	CASRPGLLYPYEQYF	many	NA	TRBV5-1	TRBJ2-7
TGTGCCAGCAGCTTAGAACGAGGGGGCCCCTTCAATGAGCAGTTCTTC	CASSLERGGPFNEQFF	few	TRBD1	TRBV11-2	TRBJ2-1
TGTGCCAGCAGCTTCATCCGACCCTCCCAGTACTTC	CASSFIRPSQYF	NA	NA	TRBV7-9	TRBJ2-5
TGTGCCAGCTCCCCGGGCTCTCAAGAGACCCAGTACTTC	CASSPGSQETQYF	few	NA	TRBV2	TRBJ2-5
TGCGCCAGCAGCCAGGACGGACAGGGAAGCTATGGCTACACCTTC	CASSQDGQGSYGYTF	many	TRBD1	TRBV4-3	TRBJ1-2
TGTGCCAGCAGCTTAAATCCGGGGGATGGTACCGGGGAGCTGTTTTTT	CASSLNPGDGTGELFF	NA	NA	TRBV7-3	TRBJ2-2
TGTGCCAGCAGGGGGGACTTCACCGGGGAGCTGTTTTTT	CASRGDFTGELFF	few	NA	TRBV21-1	TRBJ2-2
TGTGCCAGCAGCTTAACTAGCGGGTACAATGAGCAGTTCTTC	CASSLTSGYNEQFF	many	TRBD2	TRBV11-2	TRBJ2-1
TGTGCCAGCAGCCAAGATACGGGAGCTGGATCACCCCTCCACTTT	CASSQDTGAGSPLHF	few	NA	TRBV3-1	TRBJ1-6
TGCGCCAGCAGCTGGATAGCGGGAGTCGGCGAGCAGTACTTC	CASSWIAGVGEQYF	many	TRBD2	TRBV5-1	TRBJ2-7
TGTGCCAGCAGCTTAAGAGTTACGGAAAACGAAGCTTTCTTT	CASSLRVTENEAFF	few	NA	TRBV7-2	TRBJ1-1
TGTGCCAGCAGAGGGACGGCGAGCTATGGCTACACCTTC	CASRGTASYGYTF	many	NA	TRBV7-2	TRBJ1-2
TGTGCCAGCAGCCTTAGGAGGAGACTAGCGGGAGACAATGAGCAGTTCTTC	CASSLRRRLAGDNEQFF	NA	TRBD2	TRBV6-2/TRBV6-3	TRBJ2-1
TGCAGTGCTAGGCGGGGGGACTCCTACAATGAGCAGTTCTTC	CSARRGDSYNEQFF	many	TRBD2	TRBV20-1	TRBJ2-1
TGTGCCAGCAGTTCTCTAGGGAGCGGGGCTTCCTACGAGCAGTACTTC	CASSSLGSGASYEQYF	few	TRBD2	TRBV12-3/TRBV12-4	TRBJ2-7
TGTGCCAGCAGCTTGGTCGCGGACAGCTCCTACGAGCAGTACTTC	CASSLVADSSYEQYF	NA	NA	TRBV7-8	TRBJ2-7
TGTGCCAGCAGCCCCGGAAGGGGTGCAACTAATGAAAAACTGTTTTTT	CASSPGRGATNEKLFF	few	NA	TRBV25-1	TRBJ1-4
TGTGCCAGCGGACAGGCGAACACTGAAGCTTTCTTT	CASGQANTEAFF	few	TRBD1	TRBV18	TRBJ1-1
TGTGCCAGCAGGGCCAACAGGGGAGCCGGAAACACCATATATTTT	CASRANRGAGNTIYF	NA	TRBD1	TRBV4-2	TRBJ1-3
TGTGCCAGCAGTGCCGACTGGGAAGCCGATACGCAGTATTTT	CASSADWEADTQYF	NA	NA	TRBV2	TRBJ2-3
TGTGCCAGCAGCCGGGACAGAGAGACCCAGTACTTC	CASSRDRETQYF	few	TRBD1	TRBV7-8	TRBJ2-5
TGTGCCATCAGTGAGTCGACTAGCGGGAGAGATACGCAGTATTTT	CAISESTSGRDTQYF	few	TRBD2	TRBV10-3	TRBJ2-3
TGTGCCACCAGTGATCACAGGGGGACCGGGGAGCTGTTTTTT	CATSDHRGTGELFF	few	TRBD1	TRBV24-1	TRBJ2-2
TGTGCCAGCAGCTCAATGGGCCCCTACAATGAGCAGTTCTTC	CASSSMGPYNEQFF	few	NA	TRBV7-2	TRBJ2-1
TGCAGCGCGCAGGTGGCGGGTCACTCCTACGAGCAGTACTTC	CSAQVAGHSYEQYF	many	NA	TRBV29-1	TRBJ2-7
TGTGCCACCAGCCAACGGGGGGGTTCCTCCTACAATGAGCAGTTCTTC	CATSQRGGSSYNEQFF	NA	TRBD2	TRBV15	TRBJ2-1
TGCGCCAGCAACAAGGGGGAGGGTGAGCAGTTCTTC	CASNKGEGEQFF	NA	NA	TRBV5-1	TRBJ2-1
TGTGCCAGCAGCACGAGCCGGGGCAATGAGCAGTTCTTC	CASSTSRGNEQFF	few	NA	TRBV7-2	TRBJ2-1
TGCGCCAGCAGCTTAGGTGGTTCGTTCTACAATGAGCAGTTCTTC	CASSLGGSFYNEQFF	few	NA	TRBV5-1	TRBJ2-1
TGTGCCAGCGGACAGGGATCCTCTGGGGCCAACGTCCTGACTTTC	CASGQGSSGANVLTF	few	TRBD1	TRBV6-1	TRBJ2-6
TGTGCCAGCACTGGATCCGACACTCGCACAGATACGCAGTATTTT	CASTGSDTRTDTQYF	NA	NA	TRBV27	TRBJ2-3
TGTGCCAGCAGCTCGAGAGGGGGAGGGGACGAGCAGTACTTC	CASSSRGGGDEQYF	NA	NA	TRBV3-1	TRBJ2-7
TGCGCCAGCAGCCAAGGAACTAGCAGTTATTACGAGCAGTACTTC	CASSQGTSSYYEQYF	many	NA	TRBV4-3	TRBJ2-7
TGTGCCAGCAGCTTGGGGACAGTAATAGATACGCAGTATTTT	CASSLGTVIDTQYF	many	NA	TRBV5-6	TRBJ2-3